Listed below are T cell receptor beta chains from one sample, sequenced in a study of regulatory T cells in long-lasting Graves disease. TCRdb recomputed calls from the multiplex PCR reads with MiXCR, one row per CDR3 protein. The sample has some 560,000 distinct CDR3 sequences, around 16% seen once. This same sample was also taken into another study, of T cells in Graves' hyperthyroidism and ophthalmopathy.

This sample comprised peripheral blood mononuclear cells (PBMCs), obtained at new diagnosis, from a patient treated with antithyroid drugs. These receptors were obtained from a woman aged 35-65 years with Graves disease. Each CDR3 is given with its conserved first and last residue. A D gene is named only where the DNA matches it firmly. Where a row states a size, it is once, few, many or the class of an expanded clone; other rows omit it.

TRBV20-1	.	TRBJ1-2	many	TGCAGTGCTAGAGATCGCACAGGGAGTAACTATGGCTACACCTTC	CSARDRTGSNYGYTF
TRBV30	.	TRBJ1-2	many	TGTGCCTGGAGTTATAACTTTTATGGCTACACCTTC	CAWSYNFYGYTF
TRBV20-1	.	TRBJ1-1	many	TGCAGTGCTTTCAGGGGAGGGACCACTGAAGCTTTCTTT	CSAFRGGTTEAFF
TRBV6-1	TRBD1	TRBJ2-7	.	TGTGCCAGCACCTCCTCTCCGGACAGGGGCTACGAGCAGTACTTC	CASTSSPDRGYEQYF
TRBV12-3/TRBV12-4	TRBD2	TRBJ2-1	few	TGTGCCAGCAGTGGATCGGGGGGGAATGAGCAGTTCTTC	CASSGSGGNEQFF
TRBV2	.	TRBJ1-1	many	TGTGCCAGCAGTGTCGAACCTATGGGGGGCTGGGACACTGAAGCTTTCTTT	CASSVEPMGGWDTEAFF
TRBV19	TRBD1	TRBJ1-2	.	TGTGCCAGTTCCGAGAGAGACAGGGGGCACTTCTATGGCTACACCTTC	CASSERDRGHFYGYTF
TRBV27	.	TRBJ2-7	few	TGTGCCAGCAGTTCGCCCTGGACGGAGGCCGGAGCCTTCCACGAGCAGTACTTC	CASSSPWTEAGAFHEQYF
TRBV12-3/TRBV12-4	TRBD2	TRBJ2-2	.	TGTGCCAGCAGTTTAAGCGCCGGACTAGCGGGGGGGCAGAACACCGGGGAGCTGTTTTTT	CASSLSAGLAGGQNTGELFF
TRBV2	TRBD1	TRBJ1-5	many	TGTGCCAGCAGTTCCCGGGACAGGGGTCAGCCCCAGCATTTT	CASSSRDRGQPQHF
TRBV9	.	TRBJ2-5	few	TGTGCCAGCAGCGTAGAGAACCAAGAGACCCAGTACTTC	CASSVENQETQYF
TRBV19	TRBD2	TRBJ2-2	.	TGTGCCAGTAGTATAAATAGCGGGAGGACCGGGGAGCTGTTTTTT	CASSINSGRTGELFF
TRBV3-1	.	TRBJ2-2	many	TGTGCCAGCAGCCAAGTCGGGACTTTTCACACCGGGGAGCTGTTTTTT	CASSQVGTFHTGELFF
TRBV25-1	.	TRBJ1-4	few	TGTGCCAGCTTAGGGGGGGATCTAGCTCCTAATGAAAAACTGTTTTTT	CASLGGDLAPNEKLFF
TRBV29-1	.	TRBJ2-3	.	TGCAGCGTGAAGCGAGATACGCAGTATTTT	CSVKRDTQYF
TRBV5-4	TRBD2	TRBJ2-3	few	TGTGCCAGCAGCTTGATGGCGGGGGGGCGGGGAGATACGCAGTATTTT	CASSLMAGGRGDTQYF
TRBV18	TRBD1	TRBJ2-7	many	TGTGCCAGCTCACCAGGGACAGGCTACGAGCAGTACTTC	CASSPGTGYEQYF
TRBV5-1	.	TRBJ1-5	many	TGCGCCAGCAGCTTGGCCCGGCATAGCAATCAGCCCCAGCATTTT	CASSLARHSNQPQHF
TRBV27	.	TRBJ1-1	many	TGTGCCAGCACCTCGGGGGTGCCGAACACTGAAGCTTTCTTT	CASTSGVPNTEAFF
TRBV7-9	.	TRBJ1-1	few	TGTGCCAGCAGCTTAGGCAGGGCCGGGAACACTGAAGCTTTCTTT	CASSLGRAGNTEAFF
TRBV6-5	.	TRBJ1-5	many	TGTGCCAGCAGTTTGACAGGTCATAGCAATCAGCCCCAGCATTTT	CASSLTGHSNQPQHF
TRBV5-1	TRBD2	TRBJ2-1	.	TGCGCCAGCAGCCGGACTAGCGGGATCAATGAGCAGTTCTTC	CASSRTSGINEQFF
TRBV4-1	TRBD1	TRBJ2-3	.	TGCGCCAGCAGCCAAAAACAGGGGGCGGGTGAAGATACGCAGTATTTT	CASSQKQGAGEDTQYF
TRBV9	TRBD2	TRBJ2-7	.	TGTGCCAGCAGCGTAGCAGCGGGGGCCACCTGCGAGCAGTACTTC	CASSVAAGATCEQYF
TRBV12-5	.	TRBJ1-5	few	TGTGCTAGTGGTTTGTTCCCCGGGGGCAATCAGCCCCAGCATTTT	CASGLFPGGNQPQHF
TRBV10-3	.	TRBJ1-1	many	TGTGCCATCAGTCGAGAGGGCTCGGACACTGAAGCTTTCTTT	CAISREGSDTEAFF
TRBV7-6	.	TRBJ2-7	.	TGTGCCAGCAGCTTAGATCGGCTAACCGAGCAGTACTTC	CASSLDRLTEQYF
TRBV4-1	.	TRBJ1-2	few	TGCGCCAGCAGCCAGGGTATACTAGGGAACTATGGCTACACCTTC	CASSQGILGNYGYTF
TRBV20-1	.	TRBJ2-7	.	TGCAGTGCTAGCCCCGCCGGTCTCCGCGACGAGCAGTACTTC	CSASPAGLRDEQYF
TRBV11-2	.	TRBJ2-2	.	TGTGCCAGCAGCTCCCACGGGGCTAGCCTTTCCGGGGAGCTGTTTTTT	CASSSHGASLSGELFF
TRBV29-1	.	TRBJ1-3	few	TGCAGCGTTCTCGAGGGGTTTCAAGGAAACACCATATATTTT	CSVLEGFQGNTIYF
TRBV12-3/TRBV12-4	.	TRBJ2-3	many	TGTGCCAGCAGTTTAGCGGGACGCGGGACGAGCGCAGATACGCAGTATTTT	CASSLAGRGTSADTQYF
TRBV3-1	.	TRBJ1-1	many	TGTGCCAGCAGCCAGCACGGGCCCCGTGGGGCTTTCTTT	CASSQHGPRGAFF
TRBV6-1	TRBD1	TRBJ1-2	few	TGTGCCAGCAGACCTACAGGGGGCTTGACGGATGACTACACCTTC	CASRPTGGLTDDYTF
TRBV3-1	.	TRBJ2-1	many	TGTGCCAGCAGCCCTTACAGCAGCTCCTACAATGAGCAGTTCTTC	CASSPYSSSYNEQFF
TRBV4-1	.	TRBJ2-3	.	TGCGCCAGCAGCCATCCCGTGGGTACGCAGTATTTT	CASSHPVGTQYF
TRBV12-3/TRBV12-4	.	TRBJ1-3	few	TGTGCCAGCAGTTTGGGGGCACCTGGAAACACCATATATTTT	CASSLGAPGNTIYF